One and the same sample provided the 5 T cell receptor beta chains below, sequenced in a study of identical twins. Via MiXCR, TCRdb re-called the 5' RACE reads, giving one row per CDR3 protein. The top ten clones hold 7.5% to 9.5% of a sample with a few hundred thousand distinct CDR3 sequences, approximately 10% of them seen once. Specimen: naive T cells sorted from blood. The source is a woman aged 45-59 years in good health.

This clonotype has only a few counts. The J gene is TRBJ1-2, the V gene TRBV19; D uncertain. The V end was cut by 4 bases, the J end by 6 bases, with 15 bases between. Germline CDR1 reads LNHDA; CDR2 reads SQIVND (reference sequence). The CDR3 is made up of 14 amino acids. CDR3 protein: CASSTPAAPDGYTF. CDR3 coding DNA: TGTGCCAGTAGTACCCCGGCGGCCCCGGATGGCTACACCTTC. Drawing the rest from reference TRBV19 and TRBJ1-2, the complete variable domain is DGGITQSPKYLFRKEGQNVTLSCEQNLNHDAMYWYRQDPGQGLRLIYYSQIVNDFQKGDIAEGYSVSREKKESFPLTVTSAQKNPTAFYLCASSTPAAPDGYTFGSGTRLTVV.

This clonotype was seen repeatedly, ten times or more. The chain is built from TRBV5-5 and TRBJ2-7; maybe TRBD1 (5 bases). CDR3 length: 13 amino acids. Germline assignment: CDR1 SGHKS and CDR2 YYEKEE (reference sequence). The ends were cut back, 4 bases at V and 2 bases at J, with 10 bases in the middle. The DNA of the CDR3 is TGTGCCAGCAGCCAGACAGCTACCTACGAGCAGTACTTC. As protein: CASSQTATYEQYF.

This clonotype was seen repeatedly, ten times or more. J is TRBJ2-1 and V is TRBV29-1; D ambiguous. The CDR3 is 11 residues long. Deletions cut 7 bases from V and 12 bases from J, with 16 bases between. Germline V gene data show CDR1 as SQVTM and CDR2 as ANQGSEA. The CDR3 DNA is TGCAGCGCCCAGGAACCTTCGGGGCAGTTCTTC. Residues: CSAQEPSGQFF.

This clonotype was recorded a few times. The rearrangement links TRBV6-5 to TRBJ1-6; 9 bases agree with TRBD1. Germline-derived CDR1 and CDR2 are MNHEY and SVGAGI. V was clipped by 7 bases and J by 7 bases; unmatched bases: 2. The CDR3 length is 13 residues. CDR3 amino acids: CASKGTGNSPLHF. The CDR3 DNA follows: TGTGCCAGCAAGGGGACAGGGAATTCACCCCTCCACTTT.

The chain joins TRBV19 to TRBJ2-2; a possible D gene is TRBD2 (5 bases). The CDR3 runs to 14 residues. V lost 6 bases and J lost 4, with 12 bases in between. Germline CDR1 reads LNHDA; CDR2 reads SQIVND (reference sequence). The CDR3 nucleotides are TGTGCCAGTAGCCCGAGCGGAGGCACCGGGGAGCTGTTTTTT. Protein sequence: CASSPSGGTGELFF.